This passage covers 17 T cell receptor beta chains from one sample sequenced in a study of Tregs in tolerant kidney transplant recipients. After around 6 days with irradiated graft donor PBMCs, CFSE-labeled recipient PBMCs were FACS-sorted. Profiled with immunoSEQ multiplex PCR; TCRdb holds only in-frame clones, not every one. Among roughly 14,000 clones, more than 50% were seen once, and the ten largest hold about 3%. What these receptors recognize is not known. The sequenced sample was CD4+ T cells from blood cultured with allogeneic cells, obtained before the transplant. All receptors come from a human patient who received a combined kidney and bone marrow transplant.

The chain employs TRBV6-5 and TRBJ2-5; 7 nucleotides agree with TRBD1. The last part of the DNA fits TRBJ2-7 better; the J call may be wrong. The V gene's germline CDR1 is MNHEY and CDR2 SVGAGI. This CDR3 region has 12 residues. The CDR3 spells CASSSTGNEQYF. In nucleotides, the CDR3 is TGTGCCAGCAGCTCGACAGGGAACGAGCAGTACTTC.

The rearrangement uses TRBV5-1 and TRBJ2-7; a weak D match, TRBD1 (5 bases). Deletions cut 2 bases from V and 6 bases from J, with 15 bases between. The CDR3 runs to 14 residues. From germline, CDR1 is SGHRS and CDR2 YFSETQ. This chain's CDR3 is CASSFLQGSGEQYF. In DNA, the CDR3 is TGCGCCAGCAGCTTTTTGCAGGGTTCAGGCGAGCAGTACTTC.

V gene TRBV11-2 combines with J gene TRBJ1-1; D perhaps matches TRBD1 (5 bases). Trimming took 2 bases from V and 8 from J, leaving 12 bases between them. The CDR3 length is 13 residues. Germline lookup yields CDR1 SGHAT and CDR2 FQNNGV. CDR3 nucleotide sequence: TGTGCCAGCAGCTTAAGGCTGGCAGGGGAAGCTTTCTTT. It translates to CASSLRLAGEAFF.

J is TRBJ1-3 and V is TRBV7-2; D might be TRBD1 (5 bases). CDR3 length: 12 residues. V lost 5 bases and J 4 bases, leaving 6 bases between the germline ends. Germline CDR1 and CDR2: SGHTA and FQGNSA. The CDR3 protein is CASSRTGNTIYF. DNA for the CDR3: TGTGCCAGCAGCAGGACAGGAAACACCATATATTTT. The complete variable domain, with remaining parts taken from reference TRBV7-2 and TRBJ1-3, reads GAGVSQSPSNKVTEKGKDVELRCDPISGHTALYWYRQSLGQGLEFLIYFQGNSAPDKSGLPSDRFSAERTGGSVSTLTIQRTQQEDSAVYLCASSRTGNTIYFGEGSWLTVV.

J is TRBJ2-7 and V is TRBV15; D not certain. Germline-derived CDR1 and CDR2 are LNHNV and YYDKDF (reference sequence). The V end was cut by 1 base, the J end by 6 bases, with 13 bases between. This CDR3 has 14 residues. The DNA of the CDR3 is TGTGCCACCAGCAGAGGTCCCCCCCAATTCGAGCAGTACTTC. It is translated as CATSRGPPQFEQYF.

This clone was found a few times. The chain has TRBV30 and TRBJ2-7; the D gene is possibly TRBD2 (5 bases). The CDR3 loop spans 15 amino acids. Germline V gene data show CDR1 as GTSNPN and CDR2 as SVGIG (reference sequence). V was shortened by 3 bases and J by 2 bases, with 17 bases between the two germline ends. The CDR3 region is CAWSGPRDGAYEQYF. CDR3 bases: TGTGCCTGGAGCGGCCCCCGGGATGGTGCCTACGAGCAGTACTTC.

The chain recombines TRBV6-4 with TRBJ1-6, with a tentative D call TRBD1 (5 bases). Germline assignment: CDR1 MRHNA and CDR2 SNTAGT. CDR3 length: 15 amino acids. V lost 2 bases and J lost 9, with 14 bases in between. CDR3 nucleotide sequence: TGTGCCAGCAGTGACCAGCCTCTGGGGGGTTCACCCCTCCACTTT. Translation: CASSDQPLGGSPLHF.

This chain links TRBV9 with TRBJ2-5; 11 bases map to TRBD1. The germline gives CDR1 SGDLS, CDR2 YYNGEE. This CDR3 comprises 14 residues. The ends lost 3 bases at V and 5 bases at J; junction bases unmatched: 3. In nucleotides, the CDR3 is TGTGCCAGCAGCGCGGACAGGGGGCGGGAGACCCAGTACTTC. Translated, it gives CASSADRGRETQYF.

The rearrangement links TRBV7-2 to TRBJ2-3; 7 bases fit TRBD1. Germline V gene data show CDR1 as SGHTA and CDR2 as FQGNSA. V dropped 1 base and J dropped 5; count of bases not matched to a gene: 9. The CDR3 covers 16 residues. Here the CDR3 reads CASSLVFRQGGDTQYF. CDR3 bases: TGTGCCAGCAGCTTAGTTTTCAGACAGGGTGGAGATACGCAGTATTTT.

V gene TRBV29-1 combines with J gene TRBJ2-3; the D is unclear. The CDR3 is made up of 11 amino acids. V dropped 8 bases and J dropped 6 bases, with 12 bases sitting between them. Germline CDR1 reads SQVTM; CDR2 reads ANQGSEA. The CDR3 region has the DNA TGCAGCCCACTAACGAAGGATACGCAGTATTTT. It yields the protein CSPLTKDTQYF.

This clone was observed a few times. The V and J genes are TRBV5-4 and TRBJ1-6; possibly TRBD1 for D (6 bases). The CDR3 loop spans 16 amino acids. CDR1 SGHNT and CDR2 YYREEE come from the germline V gene (reference sequence). V was shortened by 5 bases and J by 6 bases, with 18 bases between the two germline ends. This chain's CDR3 is CASSLTGQPVNSPLHF. CDR3 coding DNA: TGTGCCAGCAGTCTTACAGGGCAACCGGTTAATTCACCCCTCCACTTT.

This clone turned up a few times. This chain joins TRBV2 and TRBJ2-7, with 9 positions matching TRBD1. The CDR3 is 14 amino acids. With V trimmed by 8 bases and J by 4 bases, 9 bases remained unmatched. Germline CDR1 and CDR2: SNHLY and FYNNEI. CDR3 in amino acids: CASGLGQGKYEQYF. As DNA, the CDR3 is TGTGCCAGCGGATTGGGACAGGGAAAATACGAGCAGTACTTC.

In its sample, this clone was seen once. V gene TRBV4-1 combines with J gene TRBJ2-7, with 7 bases lining up with TRBD1. The CDR3 sequence is 18 residues long. Germline CDR1 is MGHRA and CDR2 is YSYEKL. V shed 4 bases, J shed 10 bases, and the junction held 25 bases outside the gene matches. Here the CDR3 reads CASSRPGTAFFPPLIQYF. The CDR3 nucleotides are TGCGCCAGCAGCCGGCCAGGGACAGCCTTTTTCCCCCCGCTTATACAGTACTTC.

The chain has TRBV27 and TRBJ2-3, with TRBD1 matching over 9 bases. The J segment lost 5 bases and the V segment lost 4 bases, leaving 7 bases of the junction unmatched. Germline CDR1 and CDR2: MNHEY and SMNVEV (reference sequence). This CDR3 has 15 residues. In nucleotides, the CDR3 is TGTGCCAGCAGTTCTAAGACAGGGGGGAGAGATACGCAGTATTTT. Its protein product is CASSSKTGGRDTQYF.

The genes are TRBV4-3 and TRBJ1-6; possible D gene TRBD1, 5 bases. Germline V gives CDR1 LGHNA, CDR2 YSLEER. V lost 1 base to trimming and J lost 11 bases, with 12 bases between them. The CDR3 consists of 14 residues. The CDR3: CASSQVWGTAPLHF. The CDR3 bases are TGCGCCAGCAGCCAAGTCTGGGGGACTGCACCCCTCCACTTT.

This chain uses TRBV18 with TRBJ1-2, with D tentatively TRBD1 (6 bases). The CDR3 loop spans 14 amino acids. In germline, CDR1 is KGHSH, CDR2 LQKENI. V was clipped by 4 bases and J by 0 bases, with 9 bases between them. The CDR3 bases are TGTGCCAGCTCACGGACAGAGCCTAACTATGGCTACACCTTC. This codes for CASSRTEPNYGYTF. Complete variable domain (other parts from reference TRBV18 and TRBJ1-2): NAGVMQNPRHLVRRRGQEARLRCSPMKGHSHVYWYRQLPEEGLKFMVYLQKENIIDESGMPKERFSAEFPKEGPSILRIQQVVRGDSAAYFCASSRTEPNYGYTFGSGTRLTVV.

The chain employs TRBV20-1 and TRBJ2-7; the D gene is possibly TRBD2 (6 bases). Looked up from germline, CDR1 is DFQATT and CDR2 is SNEGSKA (reference sequence). This CDR3 is 11 amino acids long. Between the trimmed V and J ends, which lost 3 bases and 4 bases, there was a span of 7 bases. CDR3 protein: CSARRGYEQYF. CDR3 nucleotide sequence: TGCAGTGCTAGGCGGGGTTACGAGCAGTACTTC.